This T cell receptor beta chain was sequenced during a study of blood T cell repertoires in COVID-19 (TCRdb year 2020). In terms of the full investigation: The collaborator samples originated in the United States, Italy and Spain and spanned the acute and convalescent phases of COVID-19. The repertoires were released in a freely available public database meant as a resource for research on the immune response to SARS-CoV-2. Deeply sampled blood TCRbeta repertoires from subjects exposed to, actively infected with, or recovered from COVID-19 were included in the dataset. A de-identified subject ID, COVID-19 status, age in years and sex were almost always included in the sample metadata. The material from the prospective study consisted of cDNA or gDNA derived from T cells, B-cell-depleted T cells, or PBMCs. Samples came from the ongoing ImmuneRACE study (first 160 participants) plus 1,254 subjects from 6 global collaborators. Where available, HLA class I and class II types were obtained from metadata supplied by the sample provider rather than from assay-based typing. General conclusions and limits of the study: How much clinical and demographic metadata was included differed by source and by participant, and the metadata was provided uncurated.

Participants in the prospective study were aged about 18 to 95 years, lived in 20 to 30 United States geographic areas, and enrolled through a virtual design. In the prospective study, participants were assigned to cohorts based on the clinical history participants reported in a screening survey and a study questionnaire. Recovered participants in ImmuneRACE Cohort 3 were defined as having two consecutive negative NP/OP PCR tests, clearance from a healthcare professional, or resolution of symptoms. Each participant in the prospective study had whole blood, serum and a nasopharyngeal or oropharyngeal swab collected by mobile phlebotomists. Participants in the prospective study had the option to provide additional blood draws and questionnaires over a 2-month period. Prospective study blood samples were shipped either frozen or at room temperature before DNA extraction. This clone came up a few times. Which antigen it targets is not known. No much larger clone is present one base from it, and per-base qualities are unavailable.

The immunoSEQ Assay, a bias-controlled multiplex PCR, was used to amplify TCRbeta CDR3 regions from genomic DNA. The source study handled its data this way. Within the assay, amplification of reference gene primers was used to estimate how many nucleated cells each sample contained. To quantify the absolute abundance of each unique TCRbeta CDR3 rearrangement, sequence reads were collapsed and filtered. For each sample, productive Simpson clonality was calculated as the square root of Simpson's diversity index over productive rearrangements. TCRdb took over this immuneACCESS table, retaining in-frame rearrangements with V and J assigned. Such tables are incomplete; in checked studies, under half of the missing clones stem from an unresolved V gene, and the remainder is unexplained. That table furnishes V, J and clone size, whereas the DNA furnished D and trimming. The sample contains 200,000 to 250,000 clones, around 84% of them found a single time. The ten most abundant clones make up under 20% of the sample.

The V end loses 8 bases and the J end loses 3 bases, and a stretch of 14 bases separates them. CDR1 and CDR2, per the germline V gene (reference sequence), are SEHNR and FQNEAQ. There are 13 amino acids in the CDR3, from cysteine to phenylalanine inclusive. The entry retains the CDR3 DNA only, 39 bases that are in frame from base 1. The chain links TRBV7-9 with TRBJ2-7; TRBD1 is a weak D gene call, 5 bases matching. This TCR came from a man aged 35-49 years who had recovered from COVID-19. Input material: PBMCs or T cells enriched from blood (not recorded which). The sequenced DNA is TGTGCCAGCGCGAAGGGGCAGATCTACGAGCAGTACTTC. Its protein is CASAKGQIYEQYF. The CDR3 plus the reference TRBV7-9 and TRBJ2-7 genes for the other parts give the full variable domain: DTGVSQNPRHKITKRGQNVTFRCDPISEHNRLYWYRQTLGQGPEFLTYFQNEAQLEKSRLLSDRFSAERPKGSFSTLEIQRTEQGDSAMYLCASAKGQIYEQYFGPGTRLTVT.